A selection of T cell receptor beta chains follows, all from one sample in a study of cytomegalovirus exposure and HLA in healthy donors. Assay used: immunoSEQ multiplex PCR; TCRdb lists only in-frame clones, some missing. The sample records 150,000 to 200,000 clones, 60% to 85% being singletons. The sample taken for sequencing was PBMCs. These receptor sequences come from a woman aged 40 to 55 in good health and CMV-seropositive. The CDR3 runs from the conserved cysteine through the conserved F or W. D genes are given only for firm matches. Some rows mark clone size as missing; the rest say once, few, many or name a class of expanded clone.

D gene	CDR3 length	V gene	J gene	clone size	CDR3 DNA	CDR3 protein
TRBD1	13	TRBV29-1	TRBJ1-1	.	TGCAGCGTCAACAGGGGGCTGAACACTGAAGCTTTCTTT	CSVNRGLNTEAFF
TRBD1	16	TRBV7-9	TRBJ2-7	.	TGTTCCAGCAGCTCCGGGGCAGGGGGTAGCTCCTACGAGCAGTACTTC	CSSSSGAGGSSYEQYF
.	14	TRBV6-5	TRBJ2-5	.	TGTGCCAGCAGACGCGATACCGCCCAAGAGACCCAGTACTTC	CASRRDTAQETQYF
.	11	TRBV6-6	TRBJ2-7	.	TGTGCCAGCACCCGCGGGTACACGCAGTACTTC	CASTRGYTQYF
TRBD1	16	TRBV30	TRBJ2-2	.	TGTGCCTGGAACCCCACGGGACAGGGGGGCACCGGGGAGCTGTTTTTT	CAWNPTGQGGTGELFF
.	14	TRBV5-1	TRBJ1-1	.	TGCGCCAGCCGAGCCGGGGGTCCGAACACTGAAGCTTTCTTT	CASRAGGPNTEAFF
TRBD1	14	TRBV7-9	TRBJ2-7	.	TGTGCCAGCAGCTTAGGAACAACAGGGGTCGAGCAGTACTTC	CASSLGTTGVEQYF
.	11	TRBV7-8	TRBJ2-1	.	TGTGCCAGCAGCCAGACAGGTGAGCAGTTCTTC	CASSQTGEQFF
TRBD2	17	TRBV7-9	TRBJ2-7	.	TGTGCCAGCAGCTTGTCCGTTAGCGGGGGTCCTCGGAGCGAGCAGTACTTC	CASSLSVSGGPRSEQYF
TRBD1	16	TRBV6-1	TRBJ1-2	once	TGTGCCAGCAGTGAAGAGGGACAGTACCCAGGGGCTGGCTACACCTTC	CASSEEGQYPGAGYTF
.	16	TRBV19	TRBJ1-5	.	TGTGCCAGTACCGCCGTGCAGGCAGGGCCTAATCAGCCCCAGCATTTT	CASTAVQAGPNQPQHF
.	14	TRBV6-6	TRBJ2-1	few	TGTGCCAGCAGCCGGACTGAGGCGGGCAATGAGCAGTTCTTC	CASSRTEAGNEQFF
.	14	TRBV2	TRBJ2-1	.	TGTGCCAGCAAGGTCGGGGGAACCTACAATGAGCAGTTCTTC	CASKVGGTYNEQFF
.	14	TRBV6-5	TRBJ1-1	.	TGTGCCAGCAGCCGTCGACAGGAGCAGACTGAAGCTTTCTTT	CASSRRQEQTEAFF
.	14	TRBV4-1	TRBJ2-2	.	TGCGCCAGCAGCCAAGATCAGCGCACCGGGGAGCTGTTTTTT	CASSQDQRTGELFF
.	14	TRBV19	TRBJ1-2	.	TGTGCCAGTAGTGTACTGACAGAGAGCTATGGCTACACCTTC	CASSVLTESYGYTF
.	12	TRBV6-6	TRBJ2-7	.	TGTGCCAGCAGTACTAACAAATACGAGCAGTACTTC	CASSTNKYEQYF
.	12	TRBV28	TRBJ2-3	.	TGTGCCAGTATGCCGGAGGCAGATACGCAGTATTTT	CASMPEADTQYF
TRBD2	13	TRBV19	TRBJ2-5	few	TGTGCCACCCGTAGCGGGGGGGTGGAGACCCAGTACTTC	CATRSGGVETQYF
TRBD1	14	TRBV19	TRBJ2-7	.	TGTGCCAGTAAGCTGGACAGGGGGACGTACGAGCAGTACTTC	CASKLDRGTYEQYF
TRBD1	16	TRBV11-2	TRBJ1-2	.	TGTGCCAGCAGCTTAGCGTCAACAGGGGTTAACTATGGCTACACCTTC	CASSLASTGVNYGYTF
TRBD1	14	TRBV30	TRBJ1-5	.	TGTGCCTGGAGTCATTCAGGGGGCGGGGGGCCCCAGCATTTT	CAWSHSGGGGPQHF
.	14	TRBV25-1	TRBJ1-2	.	TGTGCCAGCAGCGACAGCGTGGCTAACTATGGCTACACCTTC	CASSDSVANYGYTF
TRBD2	16	TRBV7-3	TRBJ2-3	.	TGTGCCAGCAGCCCCGGACTAGCGGGGGCCGAAGATACGCAGTATTTT	CASSPGLAGAEDTQYF
TRBD1	15	TRBV4-1	TRBJ1-2	few	TGCGCCAGCAGTCAACCGGGACAGGGGAACTATGGCTACACCTTC	CASSQPGQGNYGYTF
.	11	TRBV27	TRBJ1-1	.	TGTGCCAGCAGCGGCCAGCGAAGAGCTTTCTTT	CASSGQRRAFF
.	13	TRBV5-1	TRBJ1-1	.	TGCGCCAGCAGCTTGACAGCAAACACTGAAGCTTTCTTT	CASSLTANTEAFF
.	14	TRBV5-1	TRBJ1-1	.	TGCGCCAGCGGCGGGCGAGGGAAGAACACTGAAGCTTTCTTT	CASGGRGKNTEAFF
TRBD2	16	TRBV2	TRBJ2-1	.	TGTGCCAGCAGTGACCTTGTGGGGCGGGGGGGCCGTGAGCAGTTCTTC	CASSDLVGRGGREQFF
.	14	TRBV5-4	TRBJ2-1	.	TGTGCCAGCAGCCCGGGGGGCCGTTTTCGTGAGCAGTTCTTC	CASSPGGRFREQFF
TRBD1	15	TRBV7-9	TRBJ1-2	.	TGTTCCAGCAGTCCGGACAGGACAGCTAACTATGGCTACACCTTC	CSSSPDRTANYGYTF
TRBD1	16	TRBV4-1	TRBJ1-2	.	TGCGCCAGCAGCCAAGGCCGAACAGGGGATAACTATGGCTACACCTTC	CASSQGRTGDNYGYTF
.	14	TRBV28	TRBJ1-1	.	TGTGCCAGCCGGGATGGGGGGTTGAACACTGAAGCTTTCTTT	CASRDGGLNTEAFF
TRBD2	18	TRBV5-6	TRBJ2-5	few	TGTGCCAGCAGCTTGAAGACTAGCGGGGGGAGACACCAAGAGACCCAGTACTTC	CASSLKTSGGRHQETQYF
TRBD2	19	TRBV7-8	TRBJ2-1	.	TGTGCCAGCAGCGCCTCGGCAGCGGGGGCCCTCCATCACTCCAATGAGCAGTTCTTC	CASSASAAGALHHSNEQFF
.	15	TRBV6-1	TRBJ1-4	few	TGTGCCAGCAGTGAAACGGGTGCCGGGAATGAAAAACTGTTTTTT	CASSETGAGNEKLFF
.	11	TRBV18	TRBJ2-7	.	TGTGCCAGCTCACGGGGGGACGAGCAGTACTTC	CASSRGDEQYF
TRBD2	12	TRBV30	TRBJ2-7	.	TGTGCCTGGAGGGGGGGGAACTACGAGCAGTACTTC	CAWRGGNYEQYF
.	13	TRBV27	TRBJ2-3	.	TGTGCCAGCAGTTGGGGGGGCACAGATACGCAGTATTTT	CASSWGGTDTQYF
.	13	TRBV6-4	TRBJ1-5	.	TGTGCCAGCAGTGTCCGAGGCGATCAGCCCCAGCATTTT	CASSVRGDQPQHF
.	16	TRBV6-1	TRBJ1-3	.	TGTGCCAGCAGTGAAGCTACCAGGGTCTCTGGAAACACCATATATTTT	CASSEATRVSGNTIYF
TRBD1	16	TRBV10-3	TRBJ1-6	once	TGTGCCATCAGTGTAGGTTTAGGACAGGATAATTCACCCCTCCACTTT	CAISVGLGQDNSPLHF
TRBD1	15	TRBV4-3	TRBJ2-7	.	TGCGCCAGCAGCCAACCGGGACAGGGGATCTACGAGCAGTACTTC	CASSQPGQGIYEQYF
TRBD1	16	TRBV4-3	TRBJ1-1	.	TGCGCCAGCAGCCGTGACAGGGGAGGTTTGAACACTGAAGCTTTCTTT	CASSRDRGGLNTEAFF
TRBD1	13	TRBV19	TRBJ2-1	.	TGTGCCAGTAGTCCCCGGGACAGGAATGAGCAGTTCTTC	CASSPRDRNEQFF